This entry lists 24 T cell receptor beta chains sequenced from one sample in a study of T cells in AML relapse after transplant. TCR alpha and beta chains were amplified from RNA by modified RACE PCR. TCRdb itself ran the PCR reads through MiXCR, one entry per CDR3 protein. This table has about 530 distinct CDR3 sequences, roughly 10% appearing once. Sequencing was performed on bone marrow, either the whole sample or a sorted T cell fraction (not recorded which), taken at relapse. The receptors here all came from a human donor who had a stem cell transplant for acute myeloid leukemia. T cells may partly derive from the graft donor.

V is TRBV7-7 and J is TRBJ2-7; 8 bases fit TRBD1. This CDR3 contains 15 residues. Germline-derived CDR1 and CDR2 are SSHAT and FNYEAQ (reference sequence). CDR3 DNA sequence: TGTGCTAGCGGCTTTGGGACAGGCGATACCTACGAGCAGTACTTC. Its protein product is CASGFGTGDTYEQYF.

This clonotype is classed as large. CDR3 DNA: TGCAGTGCTAAGTCCCGACTAGGGGGGCAAGAGACCCAGTACTTC. Protein: CSAKSRLGGQETQYF. This chain connects TRBV20-1 to TRBJ2-5; D is perhaps TRBD1 or TRBD2 (6 bases each). The V and J ends lost 4 bases and 2 bases respectively, with 17 bases between them. Germline values: CDR1 DFQATT, CDR2 SNEGSKA (reference sequence). CDR3 size: 15 residues.

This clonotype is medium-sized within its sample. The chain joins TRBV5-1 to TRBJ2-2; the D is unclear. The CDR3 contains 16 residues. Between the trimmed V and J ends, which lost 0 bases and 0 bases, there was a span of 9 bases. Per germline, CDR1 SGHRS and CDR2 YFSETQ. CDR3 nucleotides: TGCGCCAGCAGCTTGGAGACCATCCCGAACACCGGGGAGCTGTTTTTT. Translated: CASSLETIPNTGELFF.

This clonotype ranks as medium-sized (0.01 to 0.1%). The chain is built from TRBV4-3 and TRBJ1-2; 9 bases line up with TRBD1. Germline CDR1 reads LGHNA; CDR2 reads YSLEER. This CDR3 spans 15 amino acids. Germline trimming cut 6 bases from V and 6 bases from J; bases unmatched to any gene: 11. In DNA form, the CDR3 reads TGCGCCAGCAGTCCGGGACAGGGCCTCTGGGATGGCTACACCTTC. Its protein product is CASSPGQGLWDGYTF.

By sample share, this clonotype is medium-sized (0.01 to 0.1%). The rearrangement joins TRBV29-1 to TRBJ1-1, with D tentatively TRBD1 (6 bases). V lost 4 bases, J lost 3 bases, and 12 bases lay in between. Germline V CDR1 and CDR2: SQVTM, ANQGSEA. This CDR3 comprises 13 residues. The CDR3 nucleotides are TGCAGCGTTGTAGGCCAGGGGTACACTGAAGCTTTCTTT. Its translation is CSVVGQGYTEAFF.

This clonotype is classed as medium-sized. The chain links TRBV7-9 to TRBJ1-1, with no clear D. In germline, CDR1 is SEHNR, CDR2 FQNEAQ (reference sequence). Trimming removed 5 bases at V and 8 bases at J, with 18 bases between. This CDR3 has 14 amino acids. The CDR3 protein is CASSPKGGSEEAFF. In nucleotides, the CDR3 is TGTGCCAGCAGCCCCAAGGGAGGGTCGGAGGAAGCTTTCTTT.

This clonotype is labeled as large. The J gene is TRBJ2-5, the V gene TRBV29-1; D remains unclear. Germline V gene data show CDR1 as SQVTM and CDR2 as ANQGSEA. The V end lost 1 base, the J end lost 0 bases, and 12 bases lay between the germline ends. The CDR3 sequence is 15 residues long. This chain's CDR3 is CSVEGLITNQETQYF. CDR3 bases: TGCAGCGTTGAAGGGTTGATAACCAACCAAGAGACCCAGTACTTC.

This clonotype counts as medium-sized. CDR3 sequence reads: CASSAAAYEQYF. For the CDR3, the DNA is TGTGCCAGCTCCGCGGCGGCCTACGAGCAGTACTTC. The chain recombines TRBV18 with TRBJ2-7; D gene unclear. The CDR3 consists of 12 residues. The germline CDR1 and CDR2 sequences are KGHSH and LQKENI. V was trimmed by 6 bases and J by 2 bases, leaving 8 bases between them.

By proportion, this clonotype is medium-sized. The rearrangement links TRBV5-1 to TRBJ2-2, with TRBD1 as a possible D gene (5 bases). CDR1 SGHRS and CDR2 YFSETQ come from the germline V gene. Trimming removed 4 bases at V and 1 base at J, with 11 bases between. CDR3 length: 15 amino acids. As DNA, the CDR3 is TGCGCCAGCAGCCCAGGACACTTGAACACCGGGGAGCTGTTTTTT. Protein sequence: CASSPGHLNTGELFF.

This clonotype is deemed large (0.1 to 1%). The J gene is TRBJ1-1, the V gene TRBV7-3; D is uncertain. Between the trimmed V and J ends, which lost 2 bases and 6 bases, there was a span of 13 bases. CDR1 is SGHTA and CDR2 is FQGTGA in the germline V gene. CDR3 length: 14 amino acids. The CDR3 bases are TGTGCCAGCAGCTTACAAGCCGAGGGCGCTGAAGCTTTCTTT. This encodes CASSLQAEGAEAFF.

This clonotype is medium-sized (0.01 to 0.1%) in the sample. The CDR3 coding sequence is TGTGCCAGCAGCCACGTCGGGACAGCAGAAGCTTTCTTT. Amino acids: CASSHVGTAEAFF. This chain uses TRBV4-2 with TRBJ1-1, with TRBD1 identical over 7 bases. CDR3 length: 13 residues. Looked up from germline, CDR1 is LGHNA and CDR2 is YNFKEQ. The J segment lost 8 bases and the V segment lost 3 bases, leaving 6 bases of the junction unmatched.

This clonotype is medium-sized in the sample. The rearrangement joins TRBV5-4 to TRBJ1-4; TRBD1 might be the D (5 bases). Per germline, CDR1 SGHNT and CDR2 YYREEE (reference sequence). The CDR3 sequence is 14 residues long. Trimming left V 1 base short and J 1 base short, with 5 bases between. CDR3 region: CASSLRGTNEKLFF. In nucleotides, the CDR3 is TGTGCCAGCAGCTTGAGGGGAACTAATGAAAAACTGTTTTTT.

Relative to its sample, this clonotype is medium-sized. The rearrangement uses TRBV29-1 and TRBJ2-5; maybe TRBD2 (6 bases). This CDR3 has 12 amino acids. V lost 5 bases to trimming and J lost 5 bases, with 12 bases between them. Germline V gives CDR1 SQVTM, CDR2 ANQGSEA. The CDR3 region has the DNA TGCAGCGTTTATGCGGCGGGGGAGACCCAGTACTTC. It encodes CSVYAAGETQYF.

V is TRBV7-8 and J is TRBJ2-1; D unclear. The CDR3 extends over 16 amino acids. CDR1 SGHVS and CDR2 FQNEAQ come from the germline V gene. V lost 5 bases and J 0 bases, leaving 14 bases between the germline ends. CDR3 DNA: TGTGCCAGCAGCCCCTTCCCACTGTGCTCCTACAATGAGCAGTTCTTC. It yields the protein CASSPFPLCSYNEQFF.

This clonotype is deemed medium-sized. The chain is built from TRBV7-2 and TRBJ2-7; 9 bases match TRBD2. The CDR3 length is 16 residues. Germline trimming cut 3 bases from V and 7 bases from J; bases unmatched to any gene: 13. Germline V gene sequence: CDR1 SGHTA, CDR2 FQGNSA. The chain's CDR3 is CASSLLGGGGAREQYF. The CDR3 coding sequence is TGTGCCAGCAGCTTGCTAGGTGGCGGGGGGGCTAGGGAGCAGTACTTC.

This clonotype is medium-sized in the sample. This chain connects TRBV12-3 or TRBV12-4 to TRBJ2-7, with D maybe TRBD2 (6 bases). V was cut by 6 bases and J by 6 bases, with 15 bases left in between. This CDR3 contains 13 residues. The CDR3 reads CASRIGDSPEQYF. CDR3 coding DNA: TGTGCCAGCAGAATTGGGGACTCCCCCGAGCAGTACTTC.

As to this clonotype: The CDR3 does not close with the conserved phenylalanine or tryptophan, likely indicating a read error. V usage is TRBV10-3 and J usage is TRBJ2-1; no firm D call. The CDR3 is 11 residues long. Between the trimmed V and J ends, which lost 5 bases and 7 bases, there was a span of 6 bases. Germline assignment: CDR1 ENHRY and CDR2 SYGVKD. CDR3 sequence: CAISSRNEQFV. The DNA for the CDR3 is TGTGCCATCAGTTCCCGGAATGAGCAGTTCGTC.

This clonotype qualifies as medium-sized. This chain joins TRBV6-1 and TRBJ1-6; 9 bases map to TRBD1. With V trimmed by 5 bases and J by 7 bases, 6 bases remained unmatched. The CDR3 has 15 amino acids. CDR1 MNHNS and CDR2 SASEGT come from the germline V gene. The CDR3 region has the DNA TGTGCCAGCAGTACCGGGACAGGGCACAATTCACCCCTCCACTTT. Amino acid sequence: CASSTGTGHNSPLHF.

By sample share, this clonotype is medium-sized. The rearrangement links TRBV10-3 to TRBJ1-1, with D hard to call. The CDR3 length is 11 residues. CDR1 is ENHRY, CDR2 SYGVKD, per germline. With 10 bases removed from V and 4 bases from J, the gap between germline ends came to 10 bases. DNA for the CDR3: TGTGCCACCGGGAGGTCCACTGAAGCTTTCTTT. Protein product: CATGRSTEAFF.

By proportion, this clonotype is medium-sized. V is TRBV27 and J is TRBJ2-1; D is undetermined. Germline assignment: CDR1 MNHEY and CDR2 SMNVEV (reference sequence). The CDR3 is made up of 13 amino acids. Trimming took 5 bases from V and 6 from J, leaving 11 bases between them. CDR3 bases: TGTGCCAGCAGTCCGAACACCGCCAATGAGCAGTTCTTC. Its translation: CASSPNTANEQFF.

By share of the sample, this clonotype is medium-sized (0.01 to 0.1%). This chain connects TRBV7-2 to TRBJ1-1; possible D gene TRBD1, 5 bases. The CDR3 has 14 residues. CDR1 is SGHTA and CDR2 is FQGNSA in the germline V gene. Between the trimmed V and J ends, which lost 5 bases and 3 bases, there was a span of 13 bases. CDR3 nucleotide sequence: TGTGCCAGCAGCGGGCGCGGGGGGTACACTGAAGCTTTCTTT. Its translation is CASSGRGGYTEAFF.

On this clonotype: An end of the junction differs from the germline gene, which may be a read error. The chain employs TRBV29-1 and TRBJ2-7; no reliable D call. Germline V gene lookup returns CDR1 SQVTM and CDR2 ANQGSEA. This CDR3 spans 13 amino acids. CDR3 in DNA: TGCAGCGTTGAAGATGGACCCGTCTACGAACAGCACTTC. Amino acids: CSVEDGPVYEQHF.

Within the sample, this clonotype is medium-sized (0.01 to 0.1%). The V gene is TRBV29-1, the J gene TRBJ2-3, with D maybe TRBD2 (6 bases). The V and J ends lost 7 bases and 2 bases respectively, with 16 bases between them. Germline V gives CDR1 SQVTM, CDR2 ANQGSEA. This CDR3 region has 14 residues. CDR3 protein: CSASRGEVTDTQYF. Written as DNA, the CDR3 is TGCAGCGCCTCCCGCGGGGAGGTCACAGATACGCAGTATTTT.

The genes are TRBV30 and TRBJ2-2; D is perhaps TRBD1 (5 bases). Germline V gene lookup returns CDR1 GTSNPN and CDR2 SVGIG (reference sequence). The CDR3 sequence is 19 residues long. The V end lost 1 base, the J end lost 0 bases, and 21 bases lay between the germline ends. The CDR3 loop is CAWSDQGPQGCANTGELFF. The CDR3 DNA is TGTGCCTGGAGTGACCAGGGTCCCCAGGGCTGTGCGAACACCGGGGAGCTGTTTTTT.